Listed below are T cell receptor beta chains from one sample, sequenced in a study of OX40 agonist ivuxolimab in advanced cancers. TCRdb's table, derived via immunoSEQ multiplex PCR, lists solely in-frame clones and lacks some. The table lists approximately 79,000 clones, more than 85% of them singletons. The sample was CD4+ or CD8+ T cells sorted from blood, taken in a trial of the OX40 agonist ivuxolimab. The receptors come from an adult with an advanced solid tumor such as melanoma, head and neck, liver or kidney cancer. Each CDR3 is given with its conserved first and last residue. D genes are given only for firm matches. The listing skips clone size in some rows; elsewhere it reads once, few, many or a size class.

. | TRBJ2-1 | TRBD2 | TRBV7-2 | TGTGCCAGCAGCATAAGGACTAGCGGAAATGAGCAGTTCTTC | CASSIRTSGNEQFF
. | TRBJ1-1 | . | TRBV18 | TGTGCCAGCTCACCCAGGGACGGAGCCACTGAAGCTTTCTTT | CASSPRDGATEAFF
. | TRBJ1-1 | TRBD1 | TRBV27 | TGTGCCAGCAGTTTTGGGACAGGGGGTTTGAACACTGAAGCTTTCTTT | CASSFGTGGLNTEAFF
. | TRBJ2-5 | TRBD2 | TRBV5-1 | TGCGCCAGCAGCTTGGAGCGGGGCCAAGAGACCCAGTACTTC | CASSLERGQETQYF
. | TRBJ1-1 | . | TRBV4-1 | TGCGCCAGCAGCCGACTGCCAGGGAAGAACACTGAAGCTTTCTTT | CASSRLPGKNTEAFF
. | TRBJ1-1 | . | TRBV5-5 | TGTGCCAGCAGCCCCACCGGGAGGAACACTGAAGCTTTCTTT | CASSPTGRNTEAFF
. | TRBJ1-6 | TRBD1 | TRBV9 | TGTGCCAGCAGCGAAGAACAGGGGTATAATTCACCCCTCCACTTT | CASSEEQGYNSPLHF
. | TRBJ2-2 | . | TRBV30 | TGTGCCTGGAGTGTTGGGTACACCGGGGAGCTGTTTTTT | CAWSVGYTGELFF
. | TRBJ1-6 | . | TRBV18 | TGTGCCAGCTCACCACCGCCAGGGAATTCACCCCTCCACTTT | CASSPPPGNSPLHF
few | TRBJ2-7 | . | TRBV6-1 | TGTGCAGTCCCCCTTGACGGGGTCTACGAGCAGTACTTC | CAVPLDGVYEQYF
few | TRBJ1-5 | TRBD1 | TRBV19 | TGTGCCAGTAGTGACAGGGTCGGCAATCAGCCCCAGCATTTT | CASSDRVGNQPQHF
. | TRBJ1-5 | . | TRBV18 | TGTGCCAGCTCACCCGACCAATATAGCAATCAGCCCCAGCATTTT | CASSPDQYSNQPQHF
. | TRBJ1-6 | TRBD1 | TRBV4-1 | TGCGCCAGCAGCCAACACTACAGGGGTAGCTCCTATAATTCACCCCTCCACTTT | CASSQHYRGSSYNSPLHF
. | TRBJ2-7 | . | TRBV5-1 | TGCGCCAGCAGATCCCCGGCAGGGGAGCAGTACTTC | CASRSPAGEQYF
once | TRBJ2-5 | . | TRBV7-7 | TGTGCCAGCAGCTTAGGGCAAATACTCACCGGGACCCAGTACTTC | CASSLGQILTGTQYF
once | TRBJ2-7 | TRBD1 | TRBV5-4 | TGTGCCAGCAGCCGAGACAGGGGGAAATTCTACGAGCAGTACTTC | CASSRDRGKFYEQYF
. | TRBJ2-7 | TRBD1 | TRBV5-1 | TGCGCCAGCAGACCGGGACAGGTACACGAGCAGTACTTC | CASRPGQVHEQYF
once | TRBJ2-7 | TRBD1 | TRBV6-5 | TGTGCCAGCAGTCGGGACAGATACTACGAGCAGTACTTC | CASSRDRYYEQYF
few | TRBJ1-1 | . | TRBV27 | TGTGCCAGCAGTTTAAGGGTAGACATCACTGAAGCTTTCTTT | CASSLRVDITEAFF
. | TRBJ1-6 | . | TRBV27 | TGTGCCAGCAGTTTCAGGCACGAAAATTCACCCCTCCACTTT | CASSFRHENSPLHF
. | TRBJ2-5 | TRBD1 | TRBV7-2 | TGTGCCAGCAGCGGACAGGGTGCGACCCAGTACTTC | CASSGQGATQYF
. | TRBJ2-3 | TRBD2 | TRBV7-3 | TGTGCCAGCAGCTTAATACCCTGGCGGGAGGGCTCAGATACGCAGTATTTT | CASSLIPWREGSDTQYF
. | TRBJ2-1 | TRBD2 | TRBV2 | TGTGCCAGCAGTGAAAGGGCTAGCGGGGGGACCTCCTACAATGAGCAGTTCTTC | CASSERASGGTSYNEQFF
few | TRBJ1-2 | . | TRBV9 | TGTGCCAGCAGCGTAGGAGTGGATAACTATGGCTACACCTTC | CASSVGVDNYGYTF
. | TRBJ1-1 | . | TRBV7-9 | TGTGCCAGCAGCTGGGGGGCCCATGGGGCTTTCTTT | CASSWGAHGAFF
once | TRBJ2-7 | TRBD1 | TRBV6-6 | TGTGCCAGCAGATCGGGACAGGGAAGCTCCTACGAGCAGTACTTC | CASRSGQGSSYEQYF
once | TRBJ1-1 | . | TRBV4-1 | TGCGCCAGCAGCCGTAAACGAGTTAACACTGAAGCTTTCTTT | CASSRKRVNTEAFF
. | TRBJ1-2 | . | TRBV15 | TGTGCCACCAGCAGACCTGGCTATGGCTACACCTTC | CATSRPGYGYTF
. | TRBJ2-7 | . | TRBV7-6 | TGTGCCAGCAGTCAGGGGGGGGGCCTCACCTACGAGCAGTACTTC | CASSQGGGLTYEQYF
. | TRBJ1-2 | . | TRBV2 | TGTGCCAGCAAGCCTGACACGGGACGGGGCTACACCTTC | CASKPDTGRGYTF
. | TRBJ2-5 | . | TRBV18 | TGTGCCAGCTCACCACCGGCAGAAGAGACCCAGTACTTC | CASSPPAEETQYF
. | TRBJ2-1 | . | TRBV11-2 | TGTGCCAGCAGCTTGCATGTAGGCACCACCGTCAATGAGCAGTTCTTC | CASSLHVGTTVNEQFF
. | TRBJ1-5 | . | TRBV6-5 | TGTGCCAGCAGTTTTGGGAAGGGTCAGCCCCAGCATTTT | CASSFGKGQPQHF
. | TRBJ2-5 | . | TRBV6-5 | TGTGCCAGCAGTCACCAGAGTTCTGAGACCCAGTACTTC | CASSHQSSETQYF
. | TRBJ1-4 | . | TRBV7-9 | TGTGCCAGCAGCCCGACAGGAAAACTGTTTTTT | CASSPTGKLFF
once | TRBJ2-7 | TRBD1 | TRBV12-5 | TGTGCTAGTGGTTTGAACAGGGGGCTGGGCGAGCAGTACTTC | CASGLNRGLGEQYF
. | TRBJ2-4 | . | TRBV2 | TGTGCCAGCAGTGCAGGGGACAAAAGCATTCAGTACTTC | CASSAGDKSIQYF